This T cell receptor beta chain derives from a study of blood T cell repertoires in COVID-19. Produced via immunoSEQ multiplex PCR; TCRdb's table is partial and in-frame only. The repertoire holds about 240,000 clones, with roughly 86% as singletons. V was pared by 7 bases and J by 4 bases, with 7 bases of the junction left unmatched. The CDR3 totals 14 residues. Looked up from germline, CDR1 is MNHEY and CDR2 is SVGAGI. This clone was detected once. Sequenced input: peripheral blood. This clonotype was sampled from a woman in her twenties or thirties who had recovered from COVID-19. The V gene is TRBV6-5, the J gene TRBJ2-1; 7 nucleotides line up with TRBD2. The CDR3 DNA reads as TGTGCCAGCACTCGGGGAGGGCTTTACAATGAGCAGTTCTTC. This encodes CASTRGGLYNEQFF.